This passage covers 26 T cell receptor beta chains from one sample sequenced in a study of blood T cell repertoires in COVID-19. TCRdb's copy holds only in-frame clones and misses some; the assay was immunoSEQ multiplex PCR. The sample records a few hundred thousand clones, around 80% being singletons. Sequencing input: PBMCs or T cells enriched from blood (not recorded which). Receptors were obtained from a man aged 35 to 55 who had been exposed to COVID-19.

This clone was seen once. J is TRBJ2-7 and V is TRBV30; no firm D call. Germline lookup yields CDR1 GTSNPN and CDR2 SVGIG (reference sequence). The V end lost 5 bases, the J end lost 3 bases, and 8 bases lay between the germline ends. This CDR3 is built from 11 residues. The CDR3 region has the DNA TGTGCCTGGGCAGAAGACTACGAGCAGTACTTC. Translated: CAWAEDYEQYF.

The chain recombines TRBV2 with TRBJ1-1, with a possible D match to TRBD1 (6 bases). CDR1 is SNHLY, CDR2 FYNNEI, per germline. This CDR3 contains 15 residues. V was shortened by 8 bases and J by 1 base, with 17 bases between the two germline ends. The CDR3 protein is CASQKGGSRNTEAFF. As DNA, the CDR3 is TGTGCCAGCCAAAAGGGGGGGTCGCGGAACACTGAAGCTTTCTTT.

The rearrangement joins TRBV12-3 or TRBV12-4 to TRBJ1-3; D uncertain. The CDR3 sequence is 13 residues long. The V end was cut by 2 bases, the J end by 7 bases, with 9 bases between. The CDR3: CASSLSGSNTIYF. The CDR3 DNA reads TGTGCCAGCAGTTTATCTGGGAGCAACACCATATATTTT.

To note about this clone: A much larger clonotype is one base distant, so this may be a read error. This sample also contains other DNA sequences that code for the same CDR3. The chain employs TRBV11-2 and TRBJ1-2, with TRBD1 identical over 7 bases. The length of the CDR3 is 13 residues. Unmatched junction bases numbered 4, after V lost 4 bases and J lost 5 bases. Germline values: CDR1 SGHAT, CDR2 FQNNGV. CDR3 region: CASSSTGPYGYTF. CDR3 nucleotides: TGTGCCAGCAGCTCGACAGGGCCATATGGCTACACCTTC.

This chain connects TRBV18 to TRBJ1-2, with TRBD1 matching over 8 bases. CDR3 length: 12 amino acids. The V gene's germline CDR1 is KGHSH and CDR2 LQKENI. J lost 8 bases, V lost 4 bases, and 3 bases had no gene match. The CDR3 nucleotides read TGTGCCAGCTCACAGCCAGGGGGCGGCTACACCTTC. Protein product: CASSQPGGGYTF.

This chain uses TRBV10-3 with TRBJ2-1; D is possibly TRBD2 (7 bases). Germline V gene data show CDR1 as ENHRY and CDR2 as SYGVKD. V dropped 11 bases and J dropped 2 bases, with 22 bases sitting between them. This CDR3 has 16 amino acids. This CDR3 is CALGGRRGTTYNEQFF. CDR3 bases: TGTGCCCTCGGGGGGCGGAGGGGTACCACCTACAATGAGCAGTTCTTC.

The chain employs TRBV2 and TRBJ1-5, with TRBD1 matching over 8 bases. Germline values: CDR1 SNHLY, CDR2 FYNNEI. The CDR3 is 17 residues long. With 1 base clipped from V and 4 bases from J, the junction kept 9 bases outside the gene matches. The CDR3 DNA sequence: TGTGCCAGCAGTGAAGGGACAGGGTTTCGGGGGAATCAGCCCCAGCATTTT. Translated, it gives CASSEGTGFRGNQPQHF.

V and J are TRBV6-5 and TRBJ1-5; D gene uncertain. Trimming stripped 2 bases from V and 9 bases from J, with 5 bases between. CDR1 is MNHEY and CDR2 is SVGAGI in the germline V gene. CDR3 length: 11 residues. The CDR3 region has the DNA TGTGCCAGCAGTTACGGAGGGCCCCAGCATTTT. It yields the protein CASSYGGPQHF.

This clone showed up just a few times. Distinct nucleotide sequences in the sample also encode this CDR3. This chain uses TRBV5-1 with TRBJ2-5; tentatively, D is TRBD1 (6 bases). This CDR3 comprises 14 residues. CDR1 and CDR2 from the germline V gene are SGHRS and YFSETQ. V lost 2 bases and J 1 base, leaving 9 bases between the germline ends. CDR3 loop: CASSFRTVQETQYF. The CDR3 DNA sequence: TGCGCCAGCAGCTTCAGGACAGTCCAAGAGACCCAGTACTTC.

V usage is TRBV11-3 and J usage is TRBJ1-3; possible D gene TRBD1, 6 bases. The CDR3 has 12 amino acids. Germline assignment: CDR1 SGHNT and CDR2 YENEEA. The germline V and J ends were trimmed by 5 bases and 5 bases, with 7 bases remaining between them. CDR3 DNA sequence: TGTGCCAGCAGCCAGGGGAGAAACACCATATATTTT. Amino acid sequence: CASSQGRNTIYF.

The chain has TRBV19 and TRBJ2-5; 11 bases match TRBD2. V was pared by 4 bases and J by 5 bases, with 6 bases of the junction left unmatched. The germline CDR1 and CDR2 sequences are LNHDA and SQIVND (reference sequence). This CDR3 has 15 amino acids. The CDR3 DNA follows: TGTGCCAGTAGTAGGCTAGCGGGAGGCTTGGAGACCCAGTACTTC. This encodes CASSRLAGGLETQYF.

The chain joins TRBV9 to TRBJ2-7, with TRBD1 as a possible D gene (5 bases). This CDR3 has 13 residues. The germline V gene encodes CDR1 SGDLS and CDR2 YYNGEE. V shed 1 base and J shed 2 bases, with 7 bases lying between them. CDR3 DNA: TGTGCCAGCAGCGTATCAGGGACCTACGAGCAGTACTTC. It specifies CASSVSGTYEQYF. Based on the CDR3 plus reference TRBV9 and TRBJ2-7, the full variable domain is DSGVTQTPKHLITATGQRVTLRCSPRSGDLSVYWYQQSLDQGLQFLIQYYNGEERAKGNILERFSAQQFPDLHSELNLSSLELGDSALYFCASSVSGTYEQYFGPGTRLTVT.

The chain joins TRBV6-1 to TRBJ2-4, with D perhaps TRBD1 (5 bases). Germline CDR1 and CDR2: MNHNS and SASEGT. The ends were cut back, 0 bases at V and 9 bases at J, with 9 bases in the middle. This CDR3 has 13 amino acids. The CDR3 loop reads CASSEADMGIQYF. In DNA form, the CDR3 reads TGTGCCAGCAGTGAAGCGGACATGGGCATTCAGTACTTC.

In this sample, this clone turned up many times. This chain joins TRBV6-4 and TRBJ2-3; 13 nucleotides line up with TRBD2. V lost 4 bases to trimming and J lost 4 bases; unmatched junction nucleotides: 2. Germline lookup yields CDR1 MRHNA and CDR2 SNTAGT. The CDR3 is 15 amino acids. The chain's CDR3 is CASSGLAGGPDTQYF. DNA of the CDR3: TGTGCCAGCAGTGGACTAGCGGGAGGCCCAGATACGCAGTATTTT.

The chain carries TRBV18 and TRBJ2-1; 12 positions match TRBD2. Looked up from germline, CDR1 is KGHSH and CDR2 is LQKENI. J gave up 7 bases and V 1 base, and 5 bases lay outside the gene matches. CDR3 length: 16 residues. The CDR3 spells CASSPLTSGSRNEQFF. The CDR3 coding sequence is TGTGCCAGCTCACCACTGACTAGCGGGAGTCGGAATGAGCAGTTCTTC.

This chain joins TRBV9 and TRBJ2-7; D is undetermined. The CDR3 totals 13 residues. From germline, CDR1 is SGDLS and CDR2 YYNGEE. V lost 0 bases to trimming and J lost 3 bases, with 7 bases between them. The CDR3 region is CASSVVTNYEQYF. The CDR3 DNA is TGTGCCAGCAGCGTAGTGACAAACTACGAGCAGTACTTC.

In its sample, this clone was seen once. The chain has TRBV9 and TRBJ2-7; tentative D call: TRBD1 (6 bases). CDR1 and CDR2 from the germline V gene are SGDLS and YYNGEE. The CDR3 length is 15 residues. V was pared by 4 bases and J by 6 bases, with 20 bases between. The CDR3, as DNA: TGTGCCAGCAGCCCCCTACAGGGTGGGCAGGGCGAGCAGTACTTC. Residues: CASSPLQGGQGEQYF.

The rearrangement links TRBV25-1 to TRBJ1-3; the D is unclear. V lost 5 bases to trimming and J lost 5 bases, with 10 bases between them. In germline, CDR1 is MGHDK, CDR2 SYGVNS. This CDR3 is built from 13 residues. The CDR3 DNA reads TGTGCCAGCAGTTTGGGCATCCGAAACACCATATATTTT. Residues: CASSLGIRNTIYF.

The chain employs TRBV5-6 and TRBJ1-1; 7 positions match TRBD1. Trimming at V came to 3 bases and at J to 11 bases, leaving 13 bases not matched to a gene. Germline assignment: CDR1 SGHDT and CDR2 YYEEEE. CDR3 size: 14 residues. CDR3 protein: CASSYGQEGGYAFF. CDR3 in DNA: TGTGCCAGCAGCTATGGACAGGAGGGGGGATACGCTTTCTTT.

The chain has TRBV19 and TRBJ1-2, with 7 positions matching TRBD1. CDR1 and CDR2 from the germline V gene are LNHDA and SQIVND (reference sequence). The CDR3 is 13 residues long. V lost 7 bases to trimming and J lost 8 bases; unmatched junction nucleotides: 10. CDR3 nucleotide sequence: TGTGCCAGTAACAGTTTAGGGGGCTACGGCTACACCTTC. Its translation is CASNSLGGYGYTF.

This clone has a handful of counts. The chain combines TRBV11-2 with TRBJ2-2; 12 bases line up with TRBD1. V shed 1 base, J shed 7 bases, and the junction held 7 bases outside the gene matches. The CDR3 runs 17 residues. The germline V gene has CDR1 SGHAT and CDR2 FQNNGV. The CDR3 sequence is CASSLGGDRGRVGELFF. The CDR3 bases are TGTGCCAGCAGCTTAGGAGGGGACAGGGGGCGCGTCGGGGAGCTGTTTTTT.

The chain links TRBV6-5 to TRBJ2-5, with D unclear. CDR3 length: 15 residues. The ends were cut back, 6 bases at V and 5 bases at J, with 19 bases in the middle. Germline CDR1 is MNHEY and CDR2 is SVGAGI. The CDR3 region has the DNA TGTGCCAGCAGCCAATCTAACGTCCTCGGGGAGACCCAGTACTTC. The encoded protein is CASSQSNVLGETQYF.

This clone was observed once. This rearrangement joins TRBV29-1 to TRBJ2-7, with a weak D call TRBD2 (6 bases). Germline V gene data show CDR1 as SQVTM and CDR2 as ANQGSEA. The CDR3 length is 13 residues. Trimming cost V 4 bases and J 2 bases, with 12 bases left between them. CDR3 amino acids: CSVGAPGAYEQYF. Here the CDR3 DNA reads TGCAGCGTTGGGGCTCCGGGGGCCTACGAGCAGTACTTC.

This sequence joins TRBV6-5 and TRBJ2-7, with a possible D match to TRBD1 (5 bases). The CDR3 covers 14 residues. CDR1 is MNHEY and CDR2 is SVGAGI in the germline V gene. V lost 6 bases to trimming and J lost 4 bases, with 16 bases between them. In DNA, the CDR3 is TGTGCCAGCAGAACGTGGCAGGGAAAATACGAGCAGTACTTC. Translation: CASRTWQGKYEQYF.

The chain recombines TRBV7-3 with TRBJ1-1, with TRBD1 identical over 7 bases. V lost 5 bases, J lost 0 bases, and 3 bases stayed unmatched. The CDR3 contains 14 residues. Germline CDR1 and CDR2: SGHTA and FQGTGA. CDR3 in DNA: TGTGCCAGCAGCCAGGGACAGATGAACACTGAAGCTTTCTTT. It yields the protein CASSQGQMNTEAFF.

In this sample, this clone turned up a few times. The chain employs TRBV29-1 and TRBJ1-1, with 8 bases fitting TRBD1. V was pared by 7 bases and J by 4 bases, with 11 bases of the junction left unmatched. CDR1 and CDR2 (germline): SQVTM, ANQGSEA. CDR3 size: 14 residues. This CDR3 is CSAWTGMVGTEAFF. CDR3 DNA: TGCAGCGCTTGGACAGGGATGGTGGGCACTGAAGCTTTCTTT.